Reported below is one TCR beta chain. This sample stems from a study of cytomegalovirus exposure and HLA in healthy donors. 13 Jbeta primers and 60 Vbeta primers were used for the PCR. The method was immunoSEQ multiplex PCR; TCRdb's version includes in-frame clones alone and lacks a portion of them. The sample records 150,000 to 200,000 clones, 75% to 85% being singletons. Germline CDR1 and CDR2: MNHEY and SMNVEV (reference sequence). This CDR3 contains 15 residues. V lost 4 bases and J lost 2, with 15 bases in between. The sample comprised PBMCs. The source is a young man in good health and CMV-seropositive. This sequence joins TRBV27 and TRBJ2-7; TRBD2 might be the D (5 bases). For the CDR3, the DNA is TGTGCCAGCAGTTGGTCCTGGGGAGAACCCTACGAGCAGTACTTC. Its protein is CASSWSWGEPYEQYF.